A selection of T cell receptor beta chains follows, all from one sample in a study of cytomegalovirus exposure and HLA in healthy donors. TCRdb's copy holds only in-frame clones and misses some; the assay was immunoSEQ multiplex PCR. The data show roughly 73,000 clones, around 85% seen once. The sequenced sample consisted of PBMCs. Every receptor here comes from a woman aged 45-59 years in good health and CMV-seronegative. Each CDR3 is given with its conserved first and last residue. The order of the fields is CDR3 protein, CDR3 DNA, D gene, J gene, V gene, clone size. The D gene is left open where the match is weak. Not every row has a clone size; where given, it reads once, few, many or a size class.

CASSIGRGLAEAFF TGTGCCAGTAGTATTGGCAGGGGGTTGGCTGAAGCTTTCTTT TRBD1 TRBJ1-1 TRBV19 few
CSGGGALEQFF TGCAGTGGTGGGGGGGCCCTTGAGCAGTTCTTC - TRBJ2-1 TRBV20-1 -
CASSWERASYEQFF TGTGCCAGCAGTTGGGAGAGGGCGAGTTATGAGCAGTTCTTC - TRBJ2-1 TRBV28 -
CASSLEGTRTGNTIYF TGCGCCAGCAGCTTGGAGGGGACTCGTACTGGAAACACCATATATTTT - TRBJ1-3 TRBV5-1 -
CASSLGTSGSYEQYF TGTGCCAGCAGCTTGGGGACTAGCGGATCCTACGAGCAGTACTTC TRBD2 TRBJ2-7 TRBV5-5 -
CASSRTGATEAFF TGCGCCAGCAGCCGGACAGGGGCCACTGAAGCTTTCTTT TRBD1 TRBJ1-1 TRBV4-1 -
CASSNQQGTNQPQHF TGTGCCAGCAGCAATCAACAGGGAACGAATCAGCCCCAGCATTTT - TRBJ1-5 TRBV6-6 -
CASRMTSQNTEAFF TGTGCCAGCAGAATGACATCCCAGAACACTGAAGCTTTCTTT - TRBJ1-1 TRBV7-6 -
CASSLEEGANEQFF TGTGCCAGCAGCTTAGAGGAGGGGGCCAATGAGCAGTTCTTC - TRBJ2-1 TRBV7-8 -
CASSLHVRQSYSNQPQHF TGTGCCAGCAGCCTACACGTCAGACAGAGTTATAGCAATCAGCCCCAGCATTTT - TRBJ1-5 TRBV4-2 -
CASSPETGKETQYF TGTGCCAGCAGCCCCGAGACAGGGAAAGAGACCCAGTACTTC TRBD1 TRBJ2-5 TRBV7-9 -
CASSQVTSSYNEQFF TGCGCCAGCAGCCAAGTCACGAGCTCCTACAATGAGCAGTTCTTC - TRBJ2-1 TRBV4-1 once
CATSAAGTGSNEQFF TGTGCCACCAGCGCCGCCGGGACAGGGAGCAATGAGCAGTTCTTC TRBD1 TRBJ2-1 TRBV15 -
CASSEHRGSTGELFF TGTGCCAGCAGTGAACACAGGGGGTCCACCGGGGAGCTGTTTTTT TRBD1 TRBJ2-2 TRBV6-1 -
CASSFLQGFPYNEQFF TGTGCCAGCAGCTTTTTACAGGGTTTTCCATACAATGAGCAGTTCTTC - TRBJ2-1 TRBV7-9 -
CASSPGLARTYEQYF TGCGCCAGCAGTCCTGGACTAGCGCGGACCTACGAGCAGTACTTC TRBD2 TRBJ2-7 TRBV5-1 -
CASSQAGGTGELFF TGTGCCAGCAGTCAAGCGGGAGGCACCGGGGAGCTGTTTTTT TRBD2 TRBJ2-2 TRBV6-5 -
CASSFGGSVAKNIQYF TGTGCCAGCAGTTTTGGCGGGTCTGTGGCCAAAAACATTCAGTACTTC - TRBJ2-4 TRBV27 -
CASSILAGDTQYF TGTGCCAGTAGTATCCTAGCGGGAGATACGCAGTATTTT TRBD2 TRBJ2-3 TRBV19 -
CASSKLPGSYGYTF TGTGCCAGCAGTAAGTTGCCCGGGAGCTATGGCTACACCTTC - TRBJ1-2 TRBV28 -
CASSLSQAGVEAFF TGTGCCAGCAGCTTAAGTCAGGCCGGGGTTGAAGCTTTCTTT - TRBJ1-1 TRBV7-9 -
CASSQETDNYGYTF TGTGCCAGCTCACAGGAGACAGATAACTATGGCTACACCTTC - TRBJ1-2 TRBV18 -
CASSPPRQGGYTF TGTGCCAGCAGCCCCCCGAGACAGGGAGGCTACACCTTC TRBD1 TRBJ1-2 TRBV5-4 -
CASREIGEGNEQYF TGTGCCAGCAGGGAAATAGGGGAGGGGAACGAGCAGTACTTC TRBD2 TRBJ2-7 TRBV28 -
CASRLSGTGGEKLFF TGTGCCAGCAGACTTTCCGGGACGGGAGGAGAAAAACTGTTTTTT - TRBJ1-4 TRBV7-8 -
CASSASGGVDEQYF TGTGCCAGCAGTGCTAGCGGAGGGGTCGACGAGCAGTACTTC TRBD2 TRBJ2-7 TRBV6-5 -
CASSLGRTGAYEQYF TGTGCCAGCAGCTTAGGTCGGACAGGGGCCTACGAGCAGTACTTC TRBD1 TRBJ2-7 TRBV7-9 -
CASSLLAGGWADTQYF TGTGCCAGCAGTCTTCTAGCGGGAGGGTGGGCAGATACGCAGTATTTT TRBD2 TRBJ2-3 TRBV28 -
CASSFPRGTDTQYF TGTGCCAGCAGCTTTCCCAGGGGCACAGATACGCAGTATTTT - TRBJ2-3 TRBV11-2 once
CSALERGQAFF TGCAGTGCTCTAGAAAGGGGCCAAGCTTTCTTT - TRBJ1-1 TRBV20-1 -
CASTRDSYNEQFF TGTGCCAGTACCCGGGACAGCTACAATGAGCAGTTCTTC TRBD1 TRBJ2-1 TRBV19 -
CASSLIGLQETQYF TGTGCCAGCAGTTTAATTGGCCTCCAAGAGACCCAGTACTTC - TRBJ2-5 TRBV28 -
CASSPGRGGETQYF TGCGCCAGCAGCCCCGGGAGGGGCGGGGAGACCCAGTACTTC TRBD2 TRBJ2-5 TRBV5-1 -
CASSDPQRGLAGAGSSYNEQFF TGTGCCAGCAGTGACCCTCAACGAGGACTAGCGGGAGCAGGGTCATCCTACAATGAGCAGTTCTTC TRBD2 TRBJ2-1 TRBV2 -
CASSRRQGSDTQYF TGTGCCAGCAGTCGCAGACAGGGGTCCGATACGCAGTATTTT TRBD1 TRBJ2-3 TRBV6-5 -
CASSYTGLAGPYEQYF TGTGCCAGCAGTTACACGGGACTAGCGGGACCCTACGAGCAGTACTTC TRBD2 TRBJ2-7 TRBV6-5 -
CASSLTRQGTTGELFF TGTGCCAGCAGCTTGACCCGACAGGGAACCACCGGGGAGCTGTTTTTT TRBD1 TRBJ2-2 TRBV5-6 -
CASRPGQQYNEQFF TGTGCCAGCAGACCTGGACAGCAGTACAATGAGCAGTTCTTC - TRBJ2-1 TRBV6-1 -
CSVETRSDNIQYF TGCAGCGTTGAGACGAGGTCAGACAACATTCAGTACTTC - TRBJ2-4 TRBV29-1 -
CASIEAGSSYNEQFF TGTGCCAGCATTGAGGCGGGAAGCTCCTACAATGAGCAGTTCTTC - TRBJ2-1 TRBV28 -
CASSTGQGSGAFF TGTGCCAGCAGTACCGGACAGGGATCGGGGGCTTTCTTT TRBD1 TRBJ1-1 TRBV6-5 -
CASSFRAGAREETQYF TGTGCCAGCAGCTTTCGAGCGGGGGCTCGGGAAGAGACCCAGTACTTC TRBD2 TRBJ2-5 TRBV5-4 -
CASSDSPASGLYEQYF TGTGCCAGCAGTGACTCGCCTGCTAGCGGGCTCTACGAGCAGTACTTC TRBD2 TRBJ2-7 TRBV6-4 -
CASSKDRGANTGELFF TGTGCCAGCAGTAAAGACAGGGGAGCGAACACCGGGGAGCTGTTTTTT TRBD1 TRBJ2-2 TRBV2 -
CAGTTQSGSYNEQFF TGTGCCGGCACCACCCAATCCGGGAGCTACAATGAGCAGTTCTTC - TRBJ2-1 TRBV5-4 -
CASSSTGTRTANAEAFF TGCGCCAGCAGCTCGACCGGGACAAGGACCGCAAACGCTGAAGCTTTCTTT - TRBJ1-1 TRBV5-1 -
CASSYSVAYEQYF TGTGCCAGCAGTTACTCGGTAGCGTACGAGCAGTACTTC - TRBJ2-7 TRBV6-5 once
CASSIPPRPTEAFF TGTGCCAGTAGTATCCCCCCTCGTCCCACTGAAGCTTTCTTT - TRBJ1-1 TRBV19 few
CASSIVYGGEQYF TGTGCCAGTAGTATCGTATACGGGGGCGAGCAGTACTTC - TRBJ2-7 TRBV19 -
CASKVRDSTNYGYTF TGTGCCAGTAAGGTGAGGGACAGCACTAACTATGGCTACACCTTC TRBD1 TRBJ1-2 TRBV19 -
CASSYSQNQPQHF TGTGCCAGCAGTTACTCACAGAACCAGCCCCAGCATTTT - TRBJ1-5 TRBV6-5 -
CASSQEGNYGYTF TGTGCCAGCAGCCAGGAGGGGAACTATGGCTACACCTTC - TRBJ1-2 TRBV7-3 -